The text below deals with one T cell receptor (beta chain). This sample was included in a study of cytomegalovirus exposure and HLA in healthy donors. Across the study: Early release data held 85 million or so unique TCRs from HLA-typed donors.

This CDR3 has 14 residues. Germline values: CDR1 MNHNS, CDR2 SASEGT. Germline trimming cut 4 bases from V and 3 bases from J; bases unmatched to any gene: 3. This PCR relied on a set of 60 Vbeta primers and 13 Jbeta primers. In the authors' workflow: In a later analysis, some 10 million of approximately 81 million unique beta chains occurred in at least two donors. Sequencing used immunoSEQ multiplex PCR; TCRdb keeps in-frame clones, though not all of them. Clonal size and the V and J genes are those of that table, whereas D and trimming came from the DNA. The sample has some 120,000 clones; roughly 80% are singletons.

Material for sequencing was PBMCs. The TCR originated in a woman aged 40 to 55 in good health and CMV-seronegative. This chain joins TRBV6-1 and TRBJ1-3, with TRBD1 matching over 7 bases. The CDR3 protein is CASSGQGVGNTIYF. In nucleotides, the CDR3 is TGTGCCAGCAGTGGACAGGGAGTTGGAAACACCATATATTTT.